The TCR beta chain under discussion was sequenced for a study of radiotherapy plus CTLA-4 blockade in lung cancer. About the research overall: The study recorded objective responses in 18% of patients and disease control in about 30%.

Looked up from germline, CDR1 is SGHRS and CDR2 is YFSETQ. The junction had 6 bases not matched to a gene; V was cut back by 0 bases and J by 7 bases. CDR3 length equals 14 residues. As regards this clone: No antigen is known for it.

Each patient with chemo-refractory metastatic non-small-cell lung cancer was treated with focal radiation plus CTLA-4 blockade using ipilimumab. Points from the study as a whole: Radiotherapy was combined with ipilimumab, and tumor-derived TCR clones then expanded in blood. Dynamics of early blood T cell clones, together with interferon-beta, were reportedly the best predictors of response.

Assay: immunoSEQ multiplex PCR; the TCRdb copy retains only in-frame clones and omits some. The repertoire holds tens of thousands of clones, with roughly 85% as singletons. The genes are TRBV5-1 and TRBJ1-2; 7 nucleotides line up with TRBD1. The sequencing here drew on peripheral blood, taken from a patient treated with radiotherapy plus ipilimumab. The TCR was taken from a human donor with non-small cell lung cancer who had stable disease on radiotherapy plus ipilimumab. The CDR3 loop reads CASSLAGDSSGYTF. The CDR3 DNA reads as TGCGCCAGCAGCTTGGCGGGGGACAGTAGTGGCTACACCTTC.